This TCR beta chain was sequenced during a study of T-cell reconstitution after alpha-beta-depleted transplantation in children. The V end was cut by 2 bases, the J end by 9 bases, with 13 bases between. The CDR3 contains 13 residues. A library of TCRbeta sequences, prepared with unique molecular identifiers, was generated. TCRdb reprocessed the PCR reads via MiXCR and lists one record per CDR3 protein. Of about 500,000 distinct CDR3 sequences listed, approximately 30% were seen once; the top ten hold under 3%. The clonotype comes from a human donor who donated a stem cell graft to a child with aplastic anemia. This chain connects TRBV12-3 or TRBV12-4 to TRBJ1-1; no definite D call. Specimen: PBMCs from the stem cell graft donor, collected from the stem cell graft. CDR3 loop: CASSLLFPSKAFF. CDR3 in DNA: TGTGCCAGCAGTTTACTGTTCCCCAGCAAAGCTTTCTTT.